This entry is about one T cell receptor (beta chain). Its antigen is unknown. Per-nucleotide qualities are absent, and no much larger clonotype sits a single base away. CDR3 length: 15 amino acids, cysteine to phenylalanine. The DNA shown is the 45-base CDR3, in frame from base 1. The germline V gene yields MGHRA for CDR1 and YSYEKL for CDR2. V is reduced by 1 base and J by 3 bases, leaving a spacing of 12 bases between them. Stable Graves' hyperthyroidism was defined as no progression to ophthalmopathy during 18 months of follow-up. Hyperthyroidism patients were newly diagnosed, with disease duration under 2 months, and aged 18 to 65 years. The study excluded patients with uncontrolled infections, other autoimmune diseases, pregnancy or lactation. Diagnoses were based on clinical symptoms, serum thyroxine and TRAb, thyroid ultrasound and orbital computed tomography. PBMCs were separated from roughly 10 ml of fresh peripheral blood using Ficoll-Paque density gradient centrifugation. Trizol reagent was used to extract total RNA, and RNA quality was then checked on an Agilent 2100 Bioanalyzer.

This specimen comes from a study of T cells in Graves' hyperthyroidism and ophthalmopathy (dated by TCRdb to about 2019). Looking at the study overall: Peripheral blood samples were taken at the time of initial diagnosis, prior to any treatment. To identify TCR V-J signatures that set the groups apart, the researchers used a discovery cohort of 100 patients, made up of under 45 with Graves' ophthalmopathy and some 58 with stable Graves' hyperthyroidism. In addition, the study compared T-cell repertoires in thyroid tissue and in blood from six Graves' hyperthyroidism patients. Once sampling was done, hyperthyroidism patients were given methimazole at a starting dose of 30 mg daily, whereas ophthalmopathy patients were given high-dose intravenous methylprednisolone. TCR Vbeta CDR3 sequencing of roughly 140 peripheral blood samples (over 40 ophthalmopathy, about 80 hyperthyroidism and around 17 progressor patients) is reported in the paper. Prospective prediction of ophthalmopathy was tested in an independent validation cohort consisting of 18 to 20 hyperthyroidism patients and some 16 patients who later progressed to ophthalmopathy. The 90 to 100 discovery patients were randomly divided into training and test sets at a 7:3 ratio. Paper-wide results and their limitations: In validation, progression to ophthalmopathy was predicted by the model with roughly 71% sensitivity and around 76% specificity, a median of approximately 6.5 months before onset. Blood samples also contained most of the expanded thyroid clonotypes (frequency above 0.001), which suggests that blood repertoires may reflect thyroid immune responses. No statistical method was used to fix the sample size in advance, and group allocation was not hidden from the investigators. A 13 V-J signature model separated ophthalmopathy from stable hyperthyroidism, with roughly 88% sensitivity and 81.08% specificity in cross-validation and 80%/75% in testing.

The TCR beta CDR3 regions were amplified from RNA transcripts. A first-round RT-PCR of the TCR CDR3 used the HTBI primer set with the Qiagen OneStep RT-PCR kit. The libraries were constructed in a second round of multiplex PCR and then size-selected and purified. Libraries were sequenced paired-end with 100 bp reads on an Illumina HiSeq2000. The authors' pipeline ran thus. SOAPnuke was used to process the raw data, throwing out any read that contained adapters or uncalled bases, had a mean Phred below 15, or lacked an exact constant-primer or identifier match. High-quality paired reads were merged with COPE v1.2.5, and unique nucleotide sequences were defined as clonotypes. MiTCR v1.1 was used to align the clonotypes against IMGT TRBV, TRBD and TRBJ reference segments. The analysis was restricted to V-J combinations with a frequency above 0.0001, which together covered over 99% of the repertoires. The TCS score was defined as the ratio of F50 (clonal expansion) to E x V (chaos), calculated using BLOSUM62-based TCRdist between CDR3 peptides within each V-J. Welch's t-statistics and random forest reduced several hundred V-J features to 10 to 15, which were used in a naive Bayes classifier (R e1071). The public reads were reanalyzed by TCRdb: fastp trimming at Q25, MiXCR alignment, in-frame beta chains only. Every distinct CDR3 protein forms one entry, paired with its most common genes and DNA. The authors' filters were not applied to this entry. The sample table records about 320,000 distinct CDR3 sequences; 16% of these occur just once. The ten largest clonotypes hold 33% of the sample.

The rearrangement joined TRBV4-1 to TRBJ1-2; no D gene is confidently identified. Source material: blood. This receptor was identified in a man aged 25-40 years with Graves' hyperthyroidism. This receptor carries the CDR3 CASSQVRRLDYGYTF. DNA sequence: TGCGCCAGCAGCCAAGTCCGCAGGCTAGACTATGGCTACACCTTC.